The source of this T cell receptor beta chain is a study of blood T cells in healthy people across ages. Study-level results: Getting older went along with TCR beta diversity per million T cells dropping roughly linearly. Naive CD4+ cell counts and diversity both ran higher in long-lived than in aged donors.

The authors ran a second PCR of roughly 7 to 11 cycles using a sample-barcoded 5' primer and a J-beta primer mix. TCRdb used MiXCR to reprocess the 5' RACE reads, holding one entry per CDR3 protein. The table records about 830,000 distinct CDR3 sequences, about 62% of them present only once. The extraction recovered at least 5 micrograms of total RNA per sample. This CDR3 spans 16 amino acids. The V gene's germline CDR1 is LGHNA and CDR2 YSLEER. Trimming pared 1 base from V and 6 bases from J, leaving 16 bases between. Details on this clonotype: Its antigen is not identified.

The specimen sequenced was blood. V and J are TRBV4-3 and TRBJ2-1; either TRBD1 or TRBD2 may fit D (5 bases each). This receptor was identified in a man aged 30-40 years in good health. This CDR3 is CASSQGLGTAINEQFF. CDR3 coding DNA: TGCGCCAGCAGCCAAGGACTCGGGACCGCGATCAATGAGCAGTTCTTC.